Shown below are 7 T cell receptor beta chains from a single sample sequenced in a study of T cell responses to AZD1222 COVID-19 vaccine. Libraries were prepared by immunoSEQ multiplex PCR; TCRdb keeps only in-frame clonotypes and omits some of them. The sample lists about 92,000 clones, about nine tenths seen once, with 22% in the top ten. The specimen comprised peripheral blood, sampled on day 0 of AZD1222 vaccination. The receptors here all came from an adult in good health.

The CDR3 protein is CASSPTPGLISGNTIYF. The CDR3 DNA follows: TGTGCCAGCAGCCCTACCCCCGGATTGATCTCTGGAAACACCATATATTTT. V usage is TRBV13 and J usage is TRBJ1-3; D gene unclear. V was pared by 5 bases and J by 0 bases, with 17 bases between. The CDR3 runs to 17 residues. Germline CDR1 and CDR2: PRHDT and FYEKMQ (reference sequence). Complete variable domain (other parts from reference TRBV13 and TRBJ1-3): AAGVIQSPRHLIKEKRETATLKCYPIPRHDTVYWYQQGPGQDPQFLISFYEKMQSDKGSIPDRFSAQQFSDYHSELNMSSLELGDSALYFCASSPTPGLISGNTIYFGEGSWLTVV.

The chain combines TRBV19 with TRBJ1-2; no clear D gene. This CDR3 has 13 residues. V was trimmed by 5 bases and J by 4 bases, leaving 11 bases between them. CDR1 is LNHDA and CDR2 is SQIVND in the germline V gene (reference sequence). The CDR3 DNA sequence: TGTGCCAGTAGTTCGAAGTACCTCTATGGCTACACCTTC. Translation: CASSSKYLYGYTF.

The rearrangement joins TRBV4-2 to TRBJ2-1; the match to TRBD2 covers 7 bases. CDR3 length: 16 residues. Germline V gene data show CDR1 as LGHNA and CDR2 as YNFKEQ. The J segment lost 2 bases and the V segment lost 0 bases, leaving 4 bases of the junction unmatched. As DNA, the CDR3 is TGTGCCAGCAGCCAAGATGGAGCGGGGACCTACAATGAGCAGTTCTTC. It encodes CASSQDGAGTYNEQFF.

The chain uses TRBV6-5 and TRBJ1-4; the D gene is possibly TRBD1 (6 bases). V was cut by 2 bases and J by 0 bases, with 10 bases left in between. CDR3 length equals 16 residues. The germline CDR1 and CDR2 sequences are MNHEY and SVGAGI. The CDR3 region has the DNA TGTGCCAGCAGTTACCGGACAGCCGCAACTAATGAAAAACTGTTTTTT. It is translated as CASSYRTAATNEKLFF.

The chain uses TRBV6-5 and TRBJ1-2; 8 bases align to TRBD1. The CDR3 consists of 13 residues. Losses at the gene ends were 4 bases for V and 6 bases for J; bases not matched to a gene: 4. Per the germline V gene, CDR1 is MNHEY and CDR2 is SVGAGI. CDR3 in amino acids: CASSSGQGHGYTF. DNA of the CDR3: TGTGCCAGCAGTTCAGGACAGGGACATGGCTACACCTTC.

This clone was counted once. The V and J genes are TRBV11-1 and TRBJ2-7; 7 bases agree with TRBD2. Germline CDR1 SGHAT, CDR2 FQDESV (reference sequence). The length of the CDR3 is 13 residues. The trim removed 5 bases at V and 7 bases at J, leaving 8 bases unmatched. The CDR3 nucleotides read TGTGCCAGCAGCCCCCAAGCGGGGCCTGAGCAGTACTTC. Its translation is CASSPQAGPEQYF.

This chain connects TRBV5-1 to TRBJ2-3; 8 positions match TRBD1. The CDR3 spans 14 residues. The germline V gene encodes CDR1 SGHRS and CDR2 YFSETQ. V lost 2 bases to trimming and J lost 5 bases; unmatched junction nucleotides: 4. The CDR3 DNA sequence: TGCGCCAGCAGCTTACAGGGGGGACAAGATACGCAGTATTTT. It codes for CASSLQGGQDTQYF.